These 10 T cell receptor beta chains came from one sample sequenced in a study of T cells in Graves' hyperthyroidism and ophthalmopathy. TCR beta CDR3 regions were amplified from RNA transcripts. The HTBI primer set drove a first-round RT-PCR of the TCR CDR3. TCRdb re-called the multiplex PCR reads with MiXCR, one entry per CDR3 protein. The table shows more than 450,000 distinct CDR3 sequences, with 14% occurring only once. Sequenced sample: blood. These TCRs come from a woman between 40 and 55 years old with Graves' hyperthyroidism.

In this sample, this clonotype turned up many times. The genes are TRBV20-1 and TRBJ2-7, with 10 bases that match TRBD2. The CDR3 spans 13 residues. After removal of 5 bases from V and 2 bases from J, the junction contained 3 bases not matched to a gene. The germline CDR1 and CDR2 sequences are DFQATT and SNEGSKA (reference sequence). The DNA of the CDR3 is TGCAGTGCTTCTAGCGGGAGAGCCTACGAGCAGTACTTC. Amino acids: CSASSGRAYEQYF.

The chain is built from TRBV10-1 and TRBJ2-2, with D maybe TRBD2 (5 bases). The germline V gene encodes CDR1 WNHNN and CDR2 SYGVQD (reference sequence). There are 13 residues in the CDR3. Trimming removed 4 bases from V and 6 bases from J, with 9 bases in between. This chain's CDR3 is CASSGTLPGELFF. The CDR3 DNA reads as TGCGCCAGCAGTGGGACTCTCCCCGGGGAGCTGTTTTTT.

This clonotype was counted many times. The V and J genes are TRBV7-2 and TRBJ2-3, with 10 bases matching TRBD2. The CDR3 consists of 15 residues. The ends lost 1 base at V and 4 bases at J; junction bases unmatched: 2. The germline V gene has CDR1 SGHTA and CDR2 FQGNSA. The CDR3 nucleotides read TGTGCCAGCAGCTTAGGGACTAGCGGTGCAGATACGCAGTATTTT. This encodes CASSLGTSGADTQYF. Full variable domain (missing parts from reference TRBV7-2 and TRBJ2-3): GAGVSQSPSNKVTEKGKDVELRCDPISGHTALYWYRQSLGQGLEFLIYFQGNSAPDKSGLPSDRFSAERTGGSVSTLTIQRTQQEDSAVYLCASSLGTSGADTQYFGPGTRLTVL.

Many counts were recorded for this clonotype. The CDR3 DNA reads as TGTGCCAGCTCACCGGGAGGGGGTGTAAGCGAGCAGTACTTC. Residues: CASSPGGGVSEQYF. V and J are TRBV18 and TRBJ2-7; tentative D call: TRBD2 (7 bases). From germline, CDR1 is KGHSH and CDR2 LQKENI. CDR3 length: 14 residues. V lost 3 bases and J 6 bases, leaving 15 bases between the germline ends.

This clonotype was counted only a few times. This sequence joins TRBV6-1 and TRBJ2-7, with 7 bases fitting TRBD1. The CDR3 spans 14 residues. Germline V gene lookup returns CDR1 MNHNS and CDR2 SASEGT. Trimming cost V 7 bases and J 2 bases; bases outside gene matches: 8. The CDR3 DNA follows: TGTGCCAGCACCAGACAGGGTGGGCCCTACGAGCAGTACTTC. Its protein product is CASTRQGGPYEQYF.

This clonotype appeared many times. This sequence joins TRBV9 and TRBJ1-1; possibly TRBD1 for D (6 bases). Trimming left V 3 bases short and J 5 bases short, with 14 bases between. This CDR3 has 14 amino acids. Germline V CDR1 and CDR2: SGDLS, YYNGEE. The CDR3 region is CASSEGGLETEAFF. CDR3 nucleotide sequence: TGTGCCAGCAGCGAGGGGGGGTTGGAGACTGAAGCTTTCTTT. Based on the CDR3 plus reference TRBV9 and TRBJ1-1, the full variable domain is DSGVTQTPKHLITATGQRVTLRCSPRSGDLSVYWYQQSLDQGLQFLIQYYNGEERAKGNILERFSAQQFPDLHSELNLSSLELGDSALYFCASSEGGLETEAFFGQGTRLTVV.

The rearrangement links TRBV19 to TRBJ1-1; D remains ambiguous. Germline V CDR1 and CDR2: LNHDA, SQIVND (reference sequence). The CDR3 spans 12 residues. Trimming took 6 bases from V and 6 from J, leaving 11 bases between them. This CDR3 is CASSLTRSEAFF. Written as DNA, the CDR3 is TGTGCCAGTAGCCTGACGAGATCTGAAGCTTTCTTT.

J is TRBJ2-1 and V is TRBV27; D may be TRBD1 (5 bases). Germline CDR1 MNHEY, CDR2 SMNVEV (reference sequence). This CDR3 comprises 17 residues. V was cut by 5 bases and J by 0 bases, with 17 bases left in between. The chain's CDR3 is CASSVRYPDSSYNEQFF. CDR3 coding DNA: TGTGCCAGCAGTGTCCGCTACCCAGACAGCTCCTACAATGAGCAGTTCTTC.

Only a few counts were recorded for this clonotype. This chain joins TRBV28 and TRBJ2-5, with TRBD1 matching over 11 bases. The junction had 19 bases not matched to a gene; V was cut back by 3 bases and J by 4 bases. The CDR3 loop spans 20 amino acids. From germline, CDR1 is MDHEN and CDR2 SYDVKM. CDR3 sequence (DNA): TGTGCCAGCAGTTTCCGAGGACAGGGGGCGGTCGGGGTGGGGTTAGAGACCCAGTACTTC. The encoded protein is CASSFRGQGAVGVGLETQYF.

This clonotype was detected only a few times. The CDR3 sequence: CASSLGPGEKLFF. DNA for the CDR3: TGTGCCAGCAGCCTCGGGCCGGGGGAAAAACTGTTTTTT. This rearrangement joins TRBV7-9 to TRBJ1-4; D remains unclear. Deletions cut 5 bases from V and 8 bases from J, with 12 bases between. Germline V gives CDR1 SEHNR, CDR2 FQNEAQ (reference sequence). The CDR3 extends over 13 amino acids.